The 17 T cell receptor beta chains below all came from one sample that was sequenced in a study of blood T cell repertoires in COVID-19 (dated by TCRdb to the early 2020s). The method was the immunoSEQ multiplex PCR assay. As stored in TCRdb, this immuneACCESS dataset retains in-frame rearrangements with V and J assigned. A fraction of the clones does not appear; measured against another copy, unresolved V genes explain less than half of the discrepancy, and the remainder lacks a known reason. The table for this sample lists fewer than 350,000 clones; 75% to 90% of them were counted only once. Of the sample, about 1.9% falls within the top ten clones. The source material was PBMCs or T cells enriched from blood (not recorded which). Receptors were obtained from a woman aged 25 to 39 who had been exposed to COVID-19.

J is TRBJ1-1 and V is TRBV30, with a possible D match to TRBD1 (5 bases). Per the germline V gene, CDR1 is GTSNPN and CDR2 is SVGIG (reference sequence). The CDR3 sequence is 11 residues long. Trimming stripped 4 bases from V and 6 bases from J, with 9 bases between. CDR3 coding DNA: TGTGCCTGGATAGGGGAGGCTGAAGCTTTCTTT. Translation gives CAWIGEAEAFF.

DNA of the CDR3: TGTGCCAGCAGCTCAAGACAGAGTGGCTACACCTTC. It translates to CASSSRQSGYTF. The chain joins TRBV3-1 (or the pseudogene TRBV3-2) to TRBJ1-2; weak D call: TRBD1 (5 bases). Trimming shortened V by 5 bases and J by 7 bases, and 11 bases separated the two germline ends. The germline V gene encodes CDR1 LGHDT and CDR2 YNNKEL (reference sequence). The length of the CDR3 is 12 residues.

A few counts support this clone. This CDR3 is CASSFNGLRGVYNEQFF. The CDR3 bases are TGCGCCAGCAGCTTCAACGGCCTACGGGGGGTTTACAATGAGCAGTTCTTC. The rearrangement joins TRBV5-1 to TRBJ2-1; 7 nucleotides align to TRBD2. The CDR3 covers 17 residues. The germline V gene encodes CDR1 SGHRS and CDR2 YFSETQ. V was clipped by 2 bases and J by 4 bases; unmatched bases: 12.

In this sample, this clone turned up once. This could be a read error, since a much larger clone is one nucleotide away. The V call is TRBV7-2, the J call TRBJ2-7; D not certain. There are 12 residues in the CDR3. From germline, CDR1 is SGHTA and CDR2 FQGNSA. Trimming removed 5 bases from V and 1 base from J, with 6 bases in between. The CDR3 sequence is CASSQTSYEQYF. CDR3 nucleotide sequence: TGTGCCAGCAGCCAGACATCCTACGAGCAGTACTTC.

V gene TRBV4-1 combines with J gene TRBJ1-2; TRBD1 matches 9 bases. V dropped 6 bases and J dropped 8; count of bases not matched to a gene: 16. This CDR3 has 16 residues. CDR1 and CDR2 (germline): MGHRA, YSYEKL. CDR3: CASSQIVPGQGGGYTF. CDR3 sequence (DNA): TGCGCCAGCAGTCAAATTGTTCCGGGACAGGGAGGAGGCTACACCTTC.

This chain links TRBV6-5 with TRBJ1-1; tentative D call: TRBD1 (5 bases). The V gene's germline CDR1 is MNHEY and CDR2 SVGAGI. There are 13 residues in the CDR3. V was cut by 2 bases and J by 4 bases, with 8 bases left in between. The CDR3 DNA reads as TGTGCCAGCAGTTACAGCGGGGGCACTGAAGCTTTCTTT. Encoded protein: CASSYSGGTEAFF.

The J gene is TRBJ2-1, the V gene TRBV29-1; TRBD2 agrees at 7 bases. The CDR3 extends over 15 amino acids. CDR1 and CDR2 from the germline V gene are SQVTM and ANQGSEA. V trimming: 6 bases; J trimming: 7 bases; junction bases outside the gene matches: 15. CDR3: CSVAIAGLGLNEQFF. The DNA of the CDR3 is TGCAGCGTGGCGATAGCGGGCCTAGGTTTGAATGAGCAGTTCTTC.

The V and J genes are TRBV5-6 and TRBJ2-1; possibly TRBD1 for D (5 bases). The germline V gene encodes CDR1 SGHDT and CDR2 YYEEEE. V was cut by 2 bases and J by 4 bases, with 10 bases left in between. The CDR3 runs 14 residues. The CDR3 coding sequence is TGTGCCAGCAGCTTCAGGGTGGCTTACAATGAGCAGTTCTTC. Its protein is CASSFRVAYNEQFF.

This chain connects TRBV28 to TRBJ1-1; D possibly corresponds to TRBD1 (6 bases). Trimming removed 6 bases at V and 6 bases at J, with 11 bases between. There are 12 residues in the CDR3. Germline CDR1 MDHEN, CDR2 SYDVKM. Here the CDR3 DNA reads TGTGCCAGCAGACTCAGGACAGCTGAAGCTTTCTTT. Amino acid sequence: CASRLRTAEAFF.

The chain joins TRBV30 to TRBJ1-3, with 8 bases identical to TRBD1. This CDR3 has 17 amino acids. Germline V gene sequence: CDR1 GTSNPN, CDR2 SVGIG (reference sequence). The V gene end was trimmed by 3 bases and the J gene end by 2 bases; junction bases not matched to a gene: 12. The CDR3, as DNA: TGTGCCTGGAGGGGGGACGTGGACAGGGTAACTGGAAACACCATATATTTT. It is translated as CAWRGDVDRVTGNTIYF.

The chain recombines TRBV5-1 with TRBJ2-1; TRBD2 matches at 7 bases. V shed 6 bases and J 7 bases; nucleotides not matched to a gene: 7. Germline V gives CDR1 SGHRS, CDR2 YFSETQ. The CDR3 has 13 amino acids. CDR3 DNA: TGCGCCAGCACCGAGGGAGGGCCAAATGAGCAGTTCTTC. Its translation: CASTEGGPNEQFF.

The chain recombines TRBV4-3 with TRBJ2-3, with a tentative D call TRBD2 (5 bases). CDR3 size: 16 residues. Germline lookup yields CDR1 LGHNA and CDR2 YSLEER. Trimming removed 7 bases at V and 2 bases at J, with 19 bases between. The CDR3 sequence: CASNESGLLNTDTQYF. The CDR3 region has the DNA TGCGCCAGCAACGAGTCCGGACTCCTGAACACAGATACGCAGTATTTT.

CDR3 nucleotides: TGTGCCAGCAGTGATCCCGGGGGGGCCAACACCGGGGAGCTGTTTTTT. It is translated as CASSDPGGANTGELFF. This sequence joins TRBV2 and TRBJ2-2, with 8 bases lining up with TRBD2. V shed 3 bases, J shed 2 bases, and the junction held 5 bases outside the gene matches. The CDR3 covers 16 residues. CDR1 is SNHLY, CDR2 FYNNEI, per germline.

The genes are TRBV10-3 and TRBJ1-1, with 7 bases matching TRBD1. Germline CDR1 ENHRY, CDR2 SYGVKD. This CDR3 has 14 residues. Losses at the gene ends were 4 bases for V and 1 base for J; bases not matched to a gene: 3. The CDR3 DNA reads as TGTGCCATCAGTGGACAGGGAAAGAACACTGAAGCTTTCTTT. Encoded protein: CAISGQGKNTEAFF.

The chain employs TRBV28 and TRBJ2-7, with TRBD1 matching over 7 bases. Germline values: CDR1 MDHEN, CDR2 SYDVKM. The V and J ends lost 7 bases and 2 bases, in that order; junction bases with no gene match: 11. The CDR3 sequence is 15 residues long. Here the CDR3 DNA reads TGTGCCAGCAACACTCCCGGACAGGTTACCTACGAGCAGTACTTC. Translated, it gives CASNTPGQVTYEQYF.

The rearrangement links TRBV5-1 to TRBJ2-2; 9 bases are shared with TRBD2. The CDR3 consists of 16 residues. From germline, CDR1 is SGHRS and CDR2 YFSETQ. V shed 5 bases and J 5 bases; nucleotides not matched to a gene: 10. The CDR3 DNA reads TGCGCCAGCAGGAATAGCGGGAGCCCGATAACCGGGGAGCTGTTTTTT. Translated: CASRNSGSPITGELFF. Full variable domain (outside the CDR3, taken from reference TRBV5-1 and TRBJ2-2): KAGVTQTPRYLIKTRGQQVTLSCSPISGHRSVSWYQQTPGQGLQFLFEYFSETQRNKGNFPGRFSGRQFSNSRSEMNVSTLELGDSALYLCASRNSGSPITGELFFGEGSRLTVL.

The V and J genes are TRBV2 and TRBJ2-7, with 7 bases lining up with TRBD1. With V trimmed by 6 bases and J by 2 bases, 4 bases remained unmatched. This CDR3 has 13 amino acids. Germline assignment: CDR1 SNHLY and CDR2 FYNNEI. The CDR3: CASRETGPYEQYF. For the CDR3, the DNA is TGTGCCAGCAGGGAGACAGGGCCCTACGAGCAGTACTTC. Full variable domain (outside the CDR3, taken from reference TRBV2 and TRBJ2-7): EPEVTQTPSHQVTQMGQEVILRCVPISNHLYFYWYRQILGQKVEFLVSFYNNEISEKSEIFDDQFSVERPDGSNFTLKIRSTKLEDSAMYFCASRETGPYEQYFGPGTRLTVT.